This T cell receptor (beta chain) was captured by sequencing in a study of blood T cell repertoires in COVID-19. Study-level information: The United States, Italy and Spain supplied acute and convalescent COVID-19 samples. In each case, the material was cDNA or gDNA derived from T cells, B-cell-depleted T cells, or PBMCs.

Germline V CDR1 and CDR2: KGHSH, LQKENI. The CDR3 contains 18 residues. V gave up 0 bases and J gave up 0 bases; unmatched junction bases: 5. In the authors' methods: The authors estimated nucleated cell counts from reference gene primer amplification. Only in-frame clones appear in the TCRdb table, and some are missing; sequencing was by immunoSEQ multiplex PCR. V and J calls and clone size are those listed in that table; D and trimming were worked out from the DNA. This table holds fewer than 250,000 clones, under 90% found once. Sequencing input: peripheral blood. This clonotype was sampled from a man aged 55 to 70 with acute or convalescent COVID-19. V is TRBV18 and J is TRBJ2-3; 11 bases line up with TRBD2. The CDR3 bases are TGTGCCAGCTCACCACCTTTGGGACTAGCGGCGAGCACAGATACGCAGTATTTT. Translated, it gives CASSPPLGLAASTDTQYF.